A selection of T cell receptor beta chains follows, all from one sample in a study of a mutant IDH1 vaccine in newly diagnosed glioma. Clones were read by immunoSEQ multiplex PCR, and TCRdb kept only the in-frame ones, dropping some. The sample yields about 92,000 clones, around 82% seen once. Sequences were derived from PBMCs, sampled from a glioma patient treated with radiotherapy, temozolomide or both. Receptors were obtained from a woman aged 50 to 60 with glioma. Both conserved end residues are part of each CDR3. Fields, in order: J gene, clone size, V gene, CDR3 protein. Clone size, where shown, is once, few, many, or a class for clones that have expanded.

TRBJ2-3,.,TRBV27,CASSNPPDTQYF
TRBJ1-3,.,TRBV6-1,CASSERAVSGNTIYF
TRBJ2-5,.,TRBV6-1,CASNLNQGGWETQYF
TRBJ2-5,.,TRBV25-1,CASSEFSGRETQYF
TRBJ1-2,.,TRBV5-1,CASSRDGLGSSGYTF
TRBJ2-7,.,TRBV4-2,CASSQKSYRDSYEQYF
TRBJ1-1,.,TRBV6-1,CASSDVNRGLTEAFF
TRBJ2-1,.,TRBV5-1,CASSEGPWGVSYNEQFF
TRBJ1-2,.,TRBV2,CASSKRAANYGYTF
TRBJ2-5,once,TRBV5-1,CASAIRGVYQETQYF
TRBJ1-3,.,TRBV11-2,CASSFSGGKVGATGNTIYF
TRBJ1-4,once,TRBV6-1,CASSEEWGEGEKLFF
TRBJ1-1,.,TRBV4-2,CASSQDNIDTTEAFF
TRBJ1-2,.,TRBV7-2,CASSQDRTYGYTF
TRBJ2-6,.,TRBV19,CASSPSGLAANVLTF
TRBJ2-1,.,TRBV5-1,CASSRRDRVGLHEQFF
TRBJ1-5,.,TRBV9,CASSAGPGTGLNQPQHF
TRBJ1-1,once,TRBV7-9,CASSDVGHTEAFF
TRBJ1-1,.,TRBV4-2,CASSQEPNTEAFF
TRBJ1-5,.,TRBV28,CASRLRGDSNQPQHF
TRBJ1-2,.,TRBV10-3,CAISEVLDYGYTF
TRBJ2-3,.,TRBV5-6,CASSLGRGSTDTQYF
TRBJ1-1,.,TRBV7-2,CASSLALRKAFF
TRBJ2-1,.,TRBV27,CATRAGGLYNEQFF
TRBJ1-1,.,TRBV30,CAWSPTRETFF
TRBJ2-7,few,TRBV5-5,CASSLVRRGNEQYF
TRBJ1-6,.,TRBV29-1,CSVVEGIGSPLHF
TRBJ1-2,.,TRBV2,CASSEGGPIRGYTF
TRBJ2-1,.,TRBV10-3,CAISLGQSYNEQFF
TRBJ2-2,once,TRBV5-1,CASSFSGLANTGELFF
TRBJ2-1,.,TRBV9,CASSEAGNSYNEQFF
TRBJ2-1,.,TRBV5-1,CASSLRNEQFF
TRBJ1-3,.,TRBV30,CAWRGQIDFSGNTIYF
TRBJ2-7,.,TRBV11-2,CASSFQGVRSYEQYF
TRBJ1-2,.,TRBV5-1,CASSLGAGGVNYGYTF
TRBJ2-2,.,TRBV6-5,CASSAPEGRTGELFF
TRBJ2-3,.,TRBV9,CASRTDPMTDTQYF
TRBJ2-2,.,TRBV11-2,CASSHRGRNTGELFF
TRBJ2-1,.,TRBV15,CATSRDAGGGSYNEQFF